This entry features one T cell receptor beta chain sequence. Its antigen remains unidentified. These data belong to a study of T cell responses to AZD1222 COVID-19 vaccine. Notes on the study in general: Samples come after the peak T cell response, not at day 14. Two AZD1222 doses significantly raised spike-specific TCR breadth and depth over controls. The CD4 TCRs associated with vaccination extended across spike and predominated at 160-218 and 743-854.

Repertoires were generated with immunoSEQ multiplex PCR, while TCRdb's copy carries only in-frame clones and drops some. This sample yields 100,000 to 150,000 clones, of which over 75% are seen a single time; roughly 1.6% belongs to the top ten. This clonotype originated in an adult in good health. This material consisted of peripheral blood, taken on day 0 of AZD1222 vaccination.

CDR3 bases: TGTGCCAGCAGCTCGACAGAGAGGCCCCAGCATTTT. Translating it yields CASSSTERPQHF. This sequence joins TRBV7-9 and TRBJ1-5; D perhaps matches TRBD1 (5 bases). The ends were cut back, 4 bases at V and 9 bases at J, with 10 bases in the middle. The CDR3 spans 12 residues. CDR1 SEHNR and CDR2 FQNEAQ come from the germline V gene (reference sequence).